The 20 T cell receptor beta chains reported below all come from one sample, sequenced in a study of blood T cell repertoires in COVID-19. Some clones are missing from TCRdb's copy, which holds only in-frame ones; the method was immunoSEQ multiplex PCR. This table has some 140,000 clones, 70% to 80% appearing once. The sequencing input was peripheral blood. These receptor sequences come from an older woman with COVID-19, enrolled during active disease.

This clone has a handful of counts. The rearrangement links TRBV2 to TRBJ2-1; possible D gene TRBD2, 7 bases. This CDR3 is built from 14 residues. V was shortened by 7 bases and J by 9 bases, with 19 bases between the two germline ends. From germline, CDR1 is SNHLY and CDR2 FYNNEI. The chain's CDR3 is CASMGASGLGEQFF. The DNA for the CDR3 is TGTGCCAGCATGGGGGCTAGCGGCCTGGGTGAGCAGTTCTTC.

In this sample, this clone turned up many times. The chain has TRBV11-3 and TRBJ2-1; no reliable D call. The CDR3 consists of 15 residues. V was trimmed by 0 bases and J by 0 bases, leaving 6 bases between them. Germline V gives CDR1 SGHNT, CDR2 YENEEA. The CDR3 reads CASSLESSSYNEQFF. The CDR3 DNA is TGTGCCAGCAGCTTAGAAAGTAGCTCCTACAATGAGCAGTTCTTC.

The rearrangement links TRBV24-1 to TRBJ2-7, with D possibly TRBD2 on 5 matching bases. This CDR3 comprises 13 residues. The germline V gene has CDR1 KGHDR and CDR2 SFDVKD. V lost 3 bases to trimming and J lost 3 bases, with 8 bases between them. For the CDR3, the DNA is TGTGCCACCAGTGATCCTCGGGACTACGAGCAGTACTTC. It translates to CATSDPRDYEQYF.

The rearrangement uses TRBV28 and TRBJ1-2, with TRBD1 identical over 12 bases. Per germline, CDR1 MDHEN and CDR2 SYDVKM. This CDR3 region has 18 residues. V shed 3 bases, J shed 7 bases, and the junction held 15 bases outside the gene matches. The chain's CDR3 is CASSFAAPGGDRGLGYTF. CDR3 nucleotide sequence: TGTGCCAGCAGTTTTGCCGCCCCGGGTGGGGACAGGGGGCTTGGCTACACCTTC.

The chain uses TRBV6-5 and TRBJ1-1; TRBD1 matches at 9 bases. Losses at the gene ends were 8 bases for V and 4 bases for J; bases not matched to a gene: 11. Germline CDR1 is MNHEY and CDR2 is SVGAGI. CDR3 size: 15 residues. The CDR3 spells CASHYRTGVSTEAFF. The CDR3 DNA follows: TGTGCCAGCCACTACAGGACAGGGGTGTCCACTGAAGCTTTCTTT.

The CDR3 DNA is TGTGCCAGTAGTATCGGAGCTCATAGCAATCAGCCCCAGCATTTT. It translates to CASSIGAHSNQPQHF. The chain combines TRBV19 with TRBJ1-5; D remains ambiguous. This CDR3 has 15 residues. The V and J ends lost 3 bases and 0 bases respectively, with 9 bases between them. Per the germline V gene, CDR1 is LNHDA and CDR2 is SQIVND (reference sequence). The full variable domain, in which reference TRBV19 and TRBJ1-5 provide the parts outside the CDR3, is DGGITQSPKYLFRKEGQNVTLSCEQNLNHDAMYWYRQDPGQGLRLIYYSQIVNDFQKGDIAEGYSVSREKKESFPLTVTSAQKNPTAFYLCASSIGAHSNQPQHFGDGTRLSIL.

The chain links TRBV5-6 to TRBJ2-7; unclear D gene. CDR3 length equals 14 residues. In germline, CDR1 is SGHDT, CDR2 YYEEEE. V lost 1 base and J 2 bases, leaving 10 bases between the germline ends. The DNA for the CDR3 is TGTGCCAGCAGCTTGCAAGACAAGACCTACGAGCAGTACTTC. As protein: CASSLQDKTYEQYF. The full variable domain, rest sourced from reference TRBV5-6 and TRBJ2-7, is DAGVTQSPTHLIKTRGQQVTLRCSPKSGHDTVSWYQQALGQGPQFIFQYYEEEERQRGNFPDRFSGHQFPNYSSELNVNALLLGDSALYLCASSLQDKTYEQYFGPGTRLTVT.

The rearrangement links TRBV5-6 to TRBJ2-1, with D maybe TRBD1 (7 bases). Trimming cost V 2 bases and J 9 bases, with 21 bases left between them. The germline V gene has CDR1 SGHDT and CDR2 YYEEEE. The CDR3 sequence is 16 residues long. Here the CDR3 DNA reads TGTGCCAGCAGCTTTCTAATGACAGGGTCCGGGAGTGAGCAGTTCTTC. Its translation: CASSFLMTGSGSEQFF.

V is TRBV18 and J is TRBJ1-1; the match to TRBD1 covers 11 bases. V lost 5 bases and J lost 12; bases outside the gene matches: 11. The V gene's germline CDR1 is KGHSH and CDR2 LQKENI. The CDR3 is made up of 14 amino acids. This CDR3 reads CASSANGQGAETFF. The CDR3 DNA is TGTGCCAGCTCAGCCAACGGACAGGGGGCGGAAACTTTCTTT.

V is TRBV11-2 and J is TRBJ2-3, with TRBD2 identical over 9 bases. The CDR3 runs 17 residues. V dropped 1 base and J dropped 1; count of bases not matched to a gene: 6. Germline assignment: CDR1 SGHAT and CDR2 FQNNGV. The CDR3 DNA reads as TGTGCCAGCAGCTTAGCGGCGGGGGGGATGGGCACAGATACGCAGTATTTT. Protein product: CASSLAAGGMGTDTQYF.

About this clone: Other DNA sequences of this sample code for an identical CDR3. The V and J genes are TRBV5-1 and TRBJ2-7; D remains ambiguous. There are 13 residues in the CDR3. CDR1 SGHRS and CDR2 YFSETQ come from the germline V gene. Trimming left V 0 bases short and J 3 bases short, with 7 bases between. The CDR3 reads CASSLGQFYEQYF. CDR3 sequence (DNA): TGCGCCAGCAGCTTGGGGCAATTCTACGAGCAGTACTTC.

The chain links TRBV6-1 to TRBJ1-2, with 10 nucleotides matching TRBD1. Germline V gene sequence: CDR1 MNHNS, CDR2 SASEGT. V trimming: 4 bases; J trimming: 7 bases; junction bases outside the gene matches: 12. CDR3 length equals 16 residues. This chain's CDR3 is CASSAYKRQGASGYTF. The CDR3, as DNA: TGTGCCAGCAGTGCGTATAAGAGACAGGGGGCGAGTGGCTACACCTTC.

The CDR3 sequence: CASSPGGGTGRIYEQFF. The CDR3 nucleotides read TGTGCCAGCAGCCCAGGGGGCGGGACGGGGAGAATCTATGAGCAGTTCTTC. The gene calls are TRBV7-3 and TRBJ2-1, with TRBD1 matching 8 bases. The CDR3 loop spans 17 amino acids. V gave up 5 bases and J gave up 8 bases; unmatched junction bases: 17. Germline V gene data show CDR1 as SGHTA and CDR2 as FQGTGA. Variable domain in full (rest from reference TRBV7-3 and TRBJ2-1): GAGVSQTPSNKVTEKGKYVELRCDPISGHTALYWYRQSLGQGPEFLIYFQGTGAADDSGLPNDRFFAVRPEGSVSTLKIQRTERGDSAVYLCASSPGGGTGRIYEQFFGPGTRLTVL.

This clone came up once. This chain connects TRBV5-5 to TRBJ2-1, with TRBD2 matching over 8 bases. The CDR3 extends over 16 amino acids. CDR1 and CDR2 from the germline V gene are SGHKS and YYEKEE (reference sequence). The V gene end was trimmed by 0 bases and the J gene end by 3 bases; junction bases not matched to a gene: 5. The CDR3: CASSLEDSGNYNEQFF. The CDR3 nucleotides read TGTGCCAGCAGCTTGGAGGATAGCGGGAACTACAATGAGCAGTTCTTC.

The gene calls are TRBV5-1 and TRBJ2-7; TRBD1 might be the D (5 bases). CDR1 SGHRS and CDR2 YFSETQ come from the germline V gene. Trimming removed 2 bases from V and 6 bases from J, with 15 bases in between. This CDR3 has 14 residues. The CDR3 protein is CASSFGTGEAEQYF. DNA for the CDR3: TGCGCCAGCAGCTTTGGTACAGGAGAAGCCGAGCAGTACTTC. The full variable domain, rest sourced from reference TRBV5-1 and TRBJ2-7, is KAGVTQTPRYLIKTRGQQVTLSCSPISGHRSVSWYQQTPGQGLQFLFEYFSETQRNKGNFPGRFSGRQFSNSRSEMNVSTLELGDSALYLCASSFGTGEAEQYFGPGTRLTVT.

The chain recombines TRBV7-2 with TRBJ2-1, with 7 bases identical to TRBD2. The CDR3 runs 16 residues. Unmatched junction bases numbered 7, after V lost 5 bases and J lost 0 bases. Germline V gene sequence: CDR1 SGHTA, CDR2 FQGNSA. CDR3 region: CASSTLGGGSYNEQFF. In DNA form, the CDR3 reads TGTGCCAGCAGCACCCTTGGCGGGGGCTCCTACAATGAGCAGTTCTTC.

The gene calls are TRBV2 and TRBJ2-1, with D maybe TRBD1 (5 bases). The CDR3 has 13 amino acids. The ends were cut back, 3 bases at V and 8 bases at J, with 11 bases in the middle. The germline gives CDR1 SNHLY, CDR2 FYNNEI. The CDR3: CASSEQGLDEQFF. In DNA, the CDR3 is TGTGCCAGCAGTGAGCAGGGTTTGGATGAGCAGTTCTTC.

CDR3 sequence: CASRPTGTGEQYF. CDR3 nucleotides: TGTGCTTCGCGTCCTACGGGGACAGGGGAGCAGTACTTC. The chain employs TRBV5-4 and TRBJ2-7; 9 bases are shared with TRBD1. CDR1 SGHNT and CDR2 YYREEE come from the germline V gene (reference sequence). The CDR3 totals 13 residues.

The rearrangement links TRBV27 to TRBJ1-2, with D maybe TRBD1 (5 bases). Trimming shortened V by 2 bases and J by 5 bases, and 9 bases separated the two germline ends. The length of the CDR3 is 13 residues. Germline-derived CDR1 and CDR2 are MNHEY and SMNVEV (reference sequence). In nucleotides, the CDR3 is TGTGCCAGCAGTTTAATCGGGACTTATGGCTACACCTTC. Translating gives CASSLIGTYGYTF.

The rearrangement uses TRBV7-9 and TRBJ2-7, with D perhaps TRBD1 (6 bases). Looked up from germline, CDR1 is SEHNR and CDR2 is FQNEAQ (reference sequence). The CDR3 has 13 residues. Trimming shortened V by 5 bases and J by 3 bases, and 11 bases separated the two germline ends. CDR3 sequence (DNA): TGTGCCAGCAGCCCACTGGACAGCTACGAGCAGTACTTC. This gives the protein CASSPLDSYEQYF.